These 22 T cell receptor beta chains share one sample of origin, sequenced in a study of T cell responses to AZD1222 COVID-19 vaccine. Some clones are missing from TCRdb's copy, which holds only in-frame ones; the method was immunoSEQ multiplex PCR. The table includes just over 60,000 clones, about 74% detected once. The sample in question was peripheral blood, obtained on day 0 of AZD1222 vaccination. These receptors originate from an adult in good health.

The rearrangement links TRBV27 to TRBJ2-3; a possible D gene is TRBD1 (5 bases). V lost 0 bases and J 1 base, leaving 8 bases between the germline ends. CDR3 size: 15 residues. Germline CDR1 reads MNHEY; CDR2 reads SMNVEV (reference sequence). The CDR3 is CASSLSLGGTDTQYF. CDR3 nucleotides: TGTGCCAGCAGTTTATCGCTAGGGGGCACAGATACGCAGTATTTT.

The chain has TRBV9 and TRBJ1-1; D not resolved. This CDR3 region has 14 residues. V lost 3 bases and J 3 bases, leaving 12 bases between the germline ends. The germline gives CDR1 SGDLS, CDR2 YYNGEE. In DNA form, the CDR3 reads TGTGCCAGCAGCGAGTACGATGGGGACACTGAAGCTTTCTTT. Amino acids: CASSEYDGDTEAFF.

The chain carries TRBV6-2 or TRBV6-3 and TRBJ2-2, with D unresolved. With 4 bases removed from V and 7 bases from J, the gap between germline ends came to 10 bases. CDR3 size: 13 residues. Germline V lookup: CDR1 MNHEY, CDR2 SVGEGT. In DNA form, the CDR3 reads TGTGCCAGCAGTTGGGGTATAAGCGGGGAGCTGTTTTTT. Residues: CASSWGISGELFF.

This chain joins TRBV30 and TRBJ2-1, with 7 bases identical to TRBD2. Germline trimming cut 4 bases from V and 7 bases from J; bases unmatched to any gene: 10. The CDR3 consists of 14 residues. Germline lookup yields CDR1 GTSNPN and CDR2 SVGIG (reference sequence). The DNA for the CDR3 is TGTGCCTGGAACGCGGGGCTAGCGGTGAATGAGCAGTTCTTC. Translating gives CAWNAGLAVNEQFF.

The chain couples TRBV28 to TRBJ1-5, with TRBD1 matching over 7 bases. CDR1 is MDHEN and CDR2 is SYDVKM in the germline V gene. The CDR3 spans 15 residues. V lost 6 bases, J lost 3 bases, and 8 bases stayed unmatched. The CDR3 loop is CASSTGTAYNQPQHF. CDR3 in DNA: TGTGCCAGCAGCACCGGGACAGCGTACAATCAGCCCCAGCATTTT.

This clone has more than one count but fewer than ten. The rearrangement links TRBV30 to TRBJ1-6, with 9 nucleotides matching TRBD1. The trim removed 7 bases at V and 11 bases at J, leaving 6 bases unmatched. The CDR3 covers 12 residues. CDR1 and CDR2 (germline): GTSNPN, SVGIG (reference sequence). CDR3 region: CASGQGETPLHF. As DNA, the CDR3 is TGTGCCTCGGGACAGGGCGAGACACCCCTCCACTTT.

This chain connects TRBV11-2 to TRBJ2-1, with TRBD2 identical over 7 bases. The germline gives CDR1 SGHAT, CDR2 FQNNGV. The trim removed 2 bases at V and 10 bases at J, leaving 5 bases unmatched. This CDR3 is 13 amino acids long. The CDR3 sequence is CASSLQRGGEQFF. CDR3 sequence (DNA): TGTGCCAGCAGCTTACAGCGGGGAGGGGAGCAGTTCTTC.

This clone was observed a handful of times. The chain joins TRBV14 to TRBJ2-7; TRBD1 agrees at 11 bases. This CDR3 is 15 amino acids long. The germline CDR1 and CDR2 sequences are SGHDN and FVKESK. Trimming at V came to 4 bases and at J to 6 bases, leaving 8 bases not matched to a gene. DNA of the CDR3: TGTGCCAGCAGCCCGTCCTGGACAGGGGGCTTCGAGCAGTACTTC. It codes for CASSPSWTGGFEQYF.

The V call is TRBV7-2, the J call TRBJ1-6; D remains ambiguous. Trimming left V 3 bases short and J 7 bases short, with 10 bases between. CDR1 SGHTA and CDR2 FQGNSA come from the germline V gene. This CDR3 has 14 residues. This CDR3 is CASSFYGENSPLHF. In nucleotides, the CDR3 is TGTGCCAGCAGCTTTTACGGGGAAAATTCACCCCTCCACTTT. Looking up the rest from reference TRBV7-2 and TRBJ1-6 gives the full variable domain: GAGVSQSPSNKVTEKGKDVELRCDPISGHTALYWYRQSLGQGLEFLIYFQGNSAPDKSGLPSDRFSAERTGGSVSTLTIQRTQQEDSAVYLCASSFYGENSPLHFGNGTRLTVT.

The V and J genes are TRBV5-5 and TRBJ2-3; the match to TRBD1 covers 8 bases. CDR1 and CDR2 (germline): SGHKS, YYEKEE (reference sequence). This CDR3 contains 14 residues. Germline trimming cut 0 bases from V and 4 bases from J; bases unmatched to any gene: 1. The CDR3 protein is CASSLEQGADTQYF. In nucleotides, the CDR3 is TGTGCCAGCAGCTTGGAACAGGGGGCAGATACGCAGTATTTT.

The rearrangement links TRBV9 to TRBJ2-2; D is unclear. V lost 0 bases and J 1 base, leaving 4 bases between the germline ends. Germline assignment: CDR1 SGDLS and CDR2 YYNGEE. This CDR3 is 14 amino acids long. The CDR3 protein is CASSVEGNTGELFF. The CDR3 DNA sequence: TGTGCCAGCAGCGTAGAAGGGAACACCGGGGAGCTGTTTTTT.

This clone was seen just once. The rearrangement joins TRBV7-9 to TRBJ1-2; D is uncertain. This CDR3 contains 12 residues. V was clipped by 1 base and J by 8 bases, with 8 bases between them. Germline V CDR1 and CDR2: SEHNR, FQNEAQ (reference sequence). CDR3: CASSLEATGYTF. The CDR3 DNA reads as TGTGCCAGCAGCTTAGAGGCCACCGGCTACACCTTC. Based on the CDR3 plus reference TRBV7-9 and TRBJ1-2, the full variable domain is DTGVSQNPRHKITKRGQNVTFRCDPISEHNRLYWYRQTLGQGPEFLTYFQNEAQLEKSRLLSDRFSAERPKGSFSTLEIQRTEQGDSAMYLCASSLEATGYTFGSGTRLTVV.

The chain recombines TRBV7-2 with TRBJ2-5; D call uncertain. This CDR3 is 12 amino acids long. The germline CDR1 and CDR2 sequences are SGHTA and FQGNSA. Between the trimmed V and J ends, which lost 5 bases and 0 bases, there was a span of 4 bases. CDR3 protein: CASSQYQETQYF. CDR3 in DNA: TGTGCCAGCAGCCAGTACCAAGAGACCCAGTACTTC.

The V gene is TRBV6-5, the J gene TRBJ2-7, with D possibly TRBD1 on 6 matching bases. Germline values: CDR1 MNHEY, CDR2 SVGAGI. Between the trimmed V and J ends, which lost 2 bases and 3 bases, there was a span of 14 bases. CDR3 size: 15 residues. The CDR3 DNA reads TGTGCCAGCAGTTACAATTTCCGGACAGACTACGAGCAGTACTTC. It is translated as CASSYNFRTDYEQYF.

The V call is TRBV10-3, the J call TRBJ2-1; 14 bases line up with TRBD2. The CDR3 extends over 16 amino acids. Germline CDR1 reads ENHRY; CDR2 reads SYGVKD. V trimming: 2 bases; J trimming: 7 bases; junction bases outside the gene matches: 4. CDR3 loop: CAISEMGLAGVNEQFF. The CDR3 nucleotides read TGTGCCATCAGTGAGATGGGACTAGCGGGGGTGAATGAGCAGTTCTTC.

The CDR3 here is CASSDSGTGGYNEQFF. The CDR3 bases are TGTGCCAGCAGTGATTCCGGGACAGGGGGATACAATGAGCAGTTCTTC. The rearrangement links TRBV25-1 to TRBJ2-1; 11 bases map to TRBD1. The CDR3 is made up of 16 amino acids. CDR1 MGHDK and CDR2 SYGVNS come from the germline V gene. The junction had 5 bases not matched to a gene; V was cut back by 3 bases and J by 4 bases. Together with reference TRBV25-1 and TRBJ2-1, the CDR3 gives the full variable domain: EADIYQTPRYLVIGTGKKITLECSQTMGHDKMYWYQQDPGMELHLIHYSYGVNSTEKGDLSSESTVSRIRTEHFPLTLESARPSHTSQYLCASSDSGTGGYNEQFFGPGTRLTVL.

This chain's CDR3 is CASSLGGSKEETQYF. The DNA for the CDR3 is TGTGCCAGCAGCTTGGGCGGCTCAAAGGAAGAGACCCAGTACTTC. The J gene is TRBJ2-5, the V gene TRBV11-2; D gene uncertain. The CDR3 covers 15 residues. The V end was cut by 3 bases, the J end by 3 bases, with 14 bases between. CDR1 is SGHAT, CDR2 FQNNGV, per germline.

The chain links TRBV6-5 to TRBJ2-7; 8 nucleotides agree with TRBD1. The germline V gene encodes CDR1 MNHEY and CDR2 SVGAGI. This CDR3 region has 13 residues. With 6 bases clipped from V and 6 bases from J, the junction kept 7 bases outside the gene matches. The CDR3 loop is CASSWTGSGEQYF. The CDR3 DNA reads TGTGCCAGCAGCTGGACAGGGTCGGGCGAGCAGTACTTC.

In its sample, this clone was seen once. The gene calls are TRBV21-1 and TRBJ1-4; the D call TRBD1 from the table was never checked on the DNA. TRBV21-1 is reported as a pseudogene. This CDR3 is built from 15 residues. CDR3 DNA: TGTGCCAGCAGACGACAGGGGGCGGATAATGAAAAACTGTTTTTT. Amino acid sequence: CASRRQGADNEKLFF.

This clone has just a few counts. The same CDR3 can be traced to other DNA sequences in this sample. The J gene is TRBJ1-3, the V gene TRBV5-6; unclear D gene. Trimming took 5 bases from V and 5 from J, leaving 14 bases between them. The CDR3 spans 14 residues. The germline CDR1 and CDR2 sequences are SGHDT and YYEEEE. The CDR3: CASSPGRTRNTIYF. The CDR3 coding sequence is TGTGCCAGCAGTCCCGGACGGACGAGAAACACCATATATTTT.

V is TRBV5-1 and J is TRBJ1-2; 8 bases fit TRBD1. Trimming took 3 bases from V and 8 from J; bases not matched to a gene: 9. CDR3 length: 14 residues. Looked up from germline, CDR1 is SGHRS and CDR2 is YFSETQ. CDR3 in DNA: TGCGCCAGCAGCTCCGAGAGACAGGGGTCGGGCTACACCTTC. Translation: CASSSERQGSGYTF.

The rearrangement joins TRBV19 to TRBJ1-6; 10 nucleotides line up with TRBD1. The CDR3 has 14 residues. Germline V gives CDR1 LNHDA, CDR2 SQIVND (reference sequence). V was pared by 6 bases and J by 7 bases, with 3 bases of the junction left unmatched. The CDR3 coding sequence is TGTGCCAGTAGGCGACAGGGGGCGAATTCACCCCTCCACTTT. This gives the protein CASRRQGANSPLHF.